The clone carrying this T cell receptor (beta chain) was found a few times. The antigen is not known. The data derive from a study of blood T cells in healthy people across ages. Regarding the study as a whole: With age, beta diversity per million T cells declined roughly linearly, significantly by 40.

J lost 2 bases, V lost 1 base, and 3 bases had no gene match. Germline V gives CDR1 DFQATT, CDR2 SNEGSKA (reference sequence). This CDR3 has 15 amino acids. For the second PCR, which ran for about 7 to 11 cycles, a sample-barcoded 5' primer and a J-beta primer mix were used. TCRdb independently ran MiXCR on the 5' RACE reads; one entry per CDR3 protein. The table has over 500,000 distinct CDR3 sequences, around 52% seen once; the top ten hold roughly 12%. The source is an elderly woman in good health. The chain joins TRBV20-1 to TRBJ2-3; 10 bases are shared with TRBD2. Sample: blood. The chain's CDR3 is CSARAGTSATDTQYF. The CDR3 DNA reads as TGCAGTGCTAGAGCCGGGACTAGCGCCACAGATACGCAGTATTTT.